Reported below is one TCR beta chain. Its antigen remains unidentified. The sample originates from a study of cytotoxic CD8 clonotypes in ibrutinib-treated CLL. The wider study: Researchers reported over nine relapsed/refractory and approximately 16 treatment-naive patients, 17 of them IGHV unmutated.

Findings of the study overall: Circulating CD8+ T-cell counts were tracked by baseline clonality, which exceeded that of age-matched healthy donors. Rare overall, public clonotypes shrank or held steady under therapy. Clonality rose at ibrutinib response and fell back toward baseline at progression.

This table comes from immunoSEQ multiplex PCR, and its TCRdb copy is limited to in-frame clones, with some not included. The data show about 130,000 clones, with roughly 84% seen just once and roughly 3.5% held by the top ten. Trimming removed 7 bases from V and 3 bases from J, with 16 bases in between. There are 14 residues in the CDR3. Germline V lookup: CDR1 SGHKS, CDR2 YYEKEE (reference sequence). The chain recombines TRBV5-5 with TRBJ1-1; D might be TRBD1 (6 bases). The sample here was PBMCs, taken after 24 months of ibrutinib treatment. The sequence came from a human donor with chronic lymphocytic leukemia. The CDR3 DNA follows: TGTGCCAGCCGGGGCGCCCCAGGGGACACTGAAGCTTTCTTT. Translating it yields CASRGAPGDTEAFF.